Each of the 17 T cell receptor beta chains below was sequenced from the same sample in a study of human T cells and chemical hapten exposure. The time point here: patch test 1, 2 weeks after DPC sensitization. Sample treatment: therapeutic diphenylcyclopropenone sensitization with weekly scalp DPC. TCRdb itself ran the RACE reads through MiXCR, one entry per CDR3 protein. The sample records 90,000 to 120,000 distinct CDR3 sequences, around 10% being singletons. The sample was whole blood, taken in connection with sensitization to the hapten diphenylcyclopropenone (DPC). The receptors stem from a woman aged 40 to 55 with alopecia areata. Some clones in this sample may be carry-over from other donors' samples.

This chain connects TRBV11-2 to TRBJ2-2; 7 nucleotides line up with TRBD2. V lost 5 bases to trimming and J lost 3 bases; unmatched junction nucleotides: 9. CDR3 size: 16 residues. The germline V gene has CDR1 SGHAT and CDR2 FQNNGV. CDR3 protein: CASSADSGTYTGELFF. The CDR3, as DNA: TGTGCCAGCAGCGCAGACAGCGGGACGTACACCGGGGAGCTGTTTTTT.

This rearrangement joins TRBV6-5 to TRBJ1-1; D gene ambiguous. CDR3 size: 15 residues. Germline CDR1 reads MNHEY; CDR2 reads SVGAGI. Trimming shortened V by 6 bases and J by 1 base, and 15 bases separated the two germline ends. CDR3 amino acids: CASRMTVPSNTEAFF. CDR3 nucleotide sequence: TGTGCCAGCAGGATGACGGTTCCCTCGAACACTGAAGCTTTCTTT.

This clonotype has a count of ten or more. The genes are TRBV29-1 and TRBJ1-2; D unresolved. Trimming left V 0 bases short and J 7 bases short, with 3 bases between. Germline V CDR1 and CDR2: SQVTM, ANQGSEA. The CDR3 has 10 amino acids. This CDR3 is CSVEESGYTF. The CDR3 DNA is TGCAGCGTTGAAGAGTCTGGCTACACCTTC. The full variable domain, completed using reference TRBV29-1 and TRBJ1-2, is SAVISQKPSRDICQRGTSLTIQCQVDSQVTMMFWYRQQPGQSLTLIATANQGSEATYESGFVIDKFPISRPNLTFSTLTVSNMSPEDSSIYLCSVEESGYTFGSGTRLTVV.

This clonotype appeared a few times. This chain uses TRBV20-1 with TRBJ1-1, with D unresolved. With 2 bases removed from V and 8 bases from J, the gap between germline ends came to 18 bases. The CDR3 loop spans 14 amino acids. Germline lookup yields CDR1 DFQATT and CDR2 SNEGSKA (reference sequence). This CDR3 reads CSARPNGRTGEAFF. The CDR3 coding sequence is TGCAGTGCTAGACCGAATGGGCGGACGGGCGAAGCTTTCTTT.

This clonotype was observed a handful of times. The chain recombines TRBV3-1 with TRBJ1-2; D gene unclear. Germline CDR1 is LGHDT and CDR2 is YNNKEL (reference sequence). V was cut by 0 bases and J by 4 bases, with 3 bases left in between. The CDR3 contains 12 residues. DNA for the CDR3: TGTGCCAGCAGCCAAGAACCCTATGGCTACACCTTC. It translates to CASSQEPYGYTF.

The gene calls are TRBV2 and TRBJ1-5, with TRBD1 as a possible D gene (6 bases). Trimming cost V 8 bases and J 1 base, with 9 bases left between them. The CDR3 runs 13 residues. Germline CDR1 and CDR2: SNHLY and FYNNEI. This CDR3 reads CASRTGSNQPQHF. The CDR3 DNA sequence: TGTGCCAGCCGTACAGGGAGCAATCAGCCCCAGCATTTT.

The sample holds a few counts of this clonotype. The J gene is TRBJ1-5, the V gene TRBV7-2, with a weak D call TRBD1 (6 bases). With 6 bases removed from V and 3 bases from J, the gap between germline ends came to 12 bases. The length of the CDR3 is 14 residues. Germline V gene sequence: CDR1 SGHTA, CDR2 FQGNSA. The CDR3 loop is CASSSTGNNQPQHF. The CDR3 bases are TGTGCCAGCAGTTCAACAGGGAACAATCAGCCCCAGCATTTT.

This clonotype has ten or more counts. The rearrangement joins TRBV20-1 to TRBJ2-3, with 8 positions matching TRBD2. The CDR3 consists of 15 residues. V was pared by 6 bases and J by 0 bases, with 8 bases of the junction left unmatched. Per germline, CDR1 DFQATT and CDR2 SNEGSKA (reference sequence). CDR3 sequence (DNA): TGCAGTGCCCTACCCACTAGCGGCAGCACAGATACGCAGTATTTT. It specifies CSALPTSGSTDTQYF.

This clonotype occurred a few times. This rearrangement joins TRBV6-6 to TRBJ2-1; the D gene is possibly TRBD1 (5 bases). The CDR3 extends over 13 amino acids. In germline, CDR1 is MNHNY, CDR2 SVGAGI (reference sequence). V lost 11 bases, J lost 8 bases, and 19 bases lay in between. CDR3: CAGGTGPWDEQFF. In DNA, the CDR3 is TGTGCCGGCGGAACAGGTCCCTGGGATGAGCAGTTCTTC.

The CDR3 spells CAIREGRVSNEQFF. The CDR3 bases are TGTGCCATCAGGGAGGGCCGGGTAAGCAATGAGCAGTTCTTC. V usage is TRBV10-3 and J usage is TRBJ2-1, with D perhaps TRBD2 (6 bases). CDR1 ENHRY and CDR2 SYGVKD come from the germline V gene. This CDR3 region has 14 residues. V gave up 6 bases and J gave up 6 bases, with 15 bases separating them.

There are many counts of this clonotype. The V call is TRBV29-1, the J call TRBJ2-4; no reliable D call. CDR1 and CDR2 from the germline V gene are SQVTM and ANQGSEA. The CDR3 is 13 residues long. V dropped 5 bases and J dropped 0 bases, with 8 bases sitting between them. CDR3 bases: TGCAGCGTTAGCGTGGGAGCCAAAAACATTCAGTACTTC. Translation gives CSVSVGAKNIQYF.

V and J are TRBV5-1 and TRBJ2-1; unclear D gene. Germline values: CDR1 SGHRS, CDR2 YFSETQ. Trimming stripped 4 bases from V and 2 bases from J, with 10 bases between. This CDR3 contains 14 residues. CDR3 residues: CASSRSHPYNEQFF. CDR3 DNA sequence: TGCGCCAGCAGCCGCAGCCACCCCTACAATGAGCAGTTCTTC. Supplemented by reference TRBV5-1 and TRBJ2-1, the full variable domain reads KAGVTQTPRYLIKTRGQQVTLSCSPISGHRSVSWYQQTPGQGLQFLFEYFSETQRNKGNFPGRFSGRQFSNSRSEMNVSTLELGDSALYLCASSRSHPYNEQFFGPGTRLTVL.

CDR3 residues: CASSPNQGNTEAFF. CDR3 sequence (DNA): TGTGCCAGCAGTCCCAACCAGGGGAACACTGAAGCTTTCTTT. The chain carries TRBV7-9 and TRBJ1-1; D is possibly TRBD1 (5 bases). The CDR3 runs 14 residues. V was pared by 6 bases and J by 1 base, with 12 bases between. Per the germline V gene, CDR1 is SEHNR and CDR2 is FQNEAQ (reference sequence).

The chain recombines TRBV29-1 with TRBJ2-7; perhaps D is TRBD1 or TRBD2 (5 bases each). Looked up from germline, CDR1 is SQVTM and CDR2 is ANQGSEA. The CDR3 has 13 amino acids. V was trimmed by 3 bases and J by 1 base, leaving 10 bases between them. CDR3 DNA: TGCAGCGTTGACCGGGACGGTTCCTACGAGCAGTACTTC. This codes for CSVDRDGSYEQYF.

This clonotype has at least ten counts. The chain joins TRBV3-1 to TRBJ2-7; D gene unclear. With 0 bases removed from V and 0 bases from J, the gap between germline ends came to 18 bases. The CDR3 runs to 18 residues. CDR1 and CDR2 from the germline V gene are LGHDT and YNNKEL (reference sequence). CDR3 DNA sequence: TGTGCCAGCAGCCAAGACCCCTTGGACCCTCAGAGCTCCTACGAGCAGTACTTC. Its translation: CASSQDPLDPQSSYEQYF.

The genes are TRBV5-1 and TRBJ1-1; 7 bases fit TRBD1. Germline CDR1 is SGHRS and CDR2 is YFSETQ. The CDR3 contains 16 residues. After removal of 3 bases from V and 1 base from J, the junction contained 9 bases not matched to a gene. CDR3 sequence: CASSWGLGQRNTEAFF. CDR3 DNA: TGCGCCAGCAGCTGGGGATTGGGACAGCGGAACACTGAAGCTTTCTTT.

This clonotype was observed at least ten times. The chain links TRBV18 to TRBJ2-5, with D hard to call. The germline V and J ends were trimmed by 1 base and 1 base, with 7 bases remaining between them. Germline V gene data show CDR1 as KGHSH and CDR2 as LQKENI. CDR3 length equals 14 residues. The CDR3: CASSPLDTQETQYF. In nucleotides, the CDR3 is TGTGCCAGCTCACCACTTGACACCCAAGAGACCCAGTACTTC. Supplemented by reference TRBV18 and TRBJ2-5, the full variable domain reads NAGVMQNPRHLVRRRGQEARLRCSPMKGHSHVYWYRQLPEEGLKFMVYLQKENIIDESGMPKERFSAEFPKEGPSILRIQQVVRGDSAAYFCASSPLDTQETQYFGPGTRLLVL.